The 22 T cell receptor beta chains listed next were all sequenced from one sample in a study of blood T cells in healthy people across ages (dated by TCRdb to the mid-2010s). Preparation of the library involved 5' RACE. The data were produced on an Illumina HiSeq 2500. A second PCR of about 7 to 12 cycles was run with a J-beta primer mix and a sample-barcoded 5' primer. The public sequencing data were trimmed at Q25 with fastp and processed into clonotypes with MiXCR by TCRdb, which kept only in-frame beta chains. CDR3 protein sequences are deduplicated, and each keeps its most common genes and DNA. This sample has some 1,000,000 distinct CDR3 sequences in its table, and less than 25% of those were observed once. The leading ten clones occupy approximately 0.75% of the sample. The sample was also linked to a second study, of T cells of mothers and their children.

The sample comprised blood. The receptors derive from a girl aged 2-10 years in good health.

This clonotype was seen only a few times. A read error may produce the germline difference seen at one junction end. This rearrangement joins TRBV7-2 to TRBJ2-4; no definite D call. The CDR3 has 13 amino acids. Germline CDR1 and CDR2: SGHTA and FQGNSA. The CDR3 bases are TGTGCCGGCAGCTTATCTTCCCAAAACATTCAGTACTTC. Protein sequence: CAGSLSSQNIQYF.

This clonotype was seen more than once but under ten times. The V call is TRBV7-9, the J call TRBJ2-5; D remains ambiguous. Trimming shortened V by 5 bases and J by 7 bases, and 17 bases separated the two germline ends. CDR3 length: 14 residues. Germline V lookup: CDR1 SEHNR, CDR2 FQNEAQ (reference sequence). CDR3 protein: CASSPMDGSGTQYF. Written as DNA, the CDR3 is TGTGCCAGCAGCCCTATGGACGGGTCGGGGACCCAGTACTTC.

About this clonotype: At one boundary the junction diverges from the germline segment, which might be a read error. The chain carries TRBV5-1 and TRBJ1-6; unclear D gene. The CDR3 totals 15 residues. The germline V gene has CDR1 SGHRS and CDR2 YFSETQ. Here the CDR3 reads CASGERSSYDSPLHF. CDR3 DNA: TGCGCCAGCGGTGAAAGGAGCTCCTATGATTCACCCCTCCACTTT. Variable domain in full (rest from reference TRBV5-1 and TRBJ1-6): KAGVTQTPRYLIKTRGQQVTLSCSPISGHRSVSWYQQTPGQGLQFLFEYFSETQRNKGNFPGRFSGRQFSNSRSEMNVSTLELGDSALYLCASGERSSYDSPLHFGNGTRLTVT.

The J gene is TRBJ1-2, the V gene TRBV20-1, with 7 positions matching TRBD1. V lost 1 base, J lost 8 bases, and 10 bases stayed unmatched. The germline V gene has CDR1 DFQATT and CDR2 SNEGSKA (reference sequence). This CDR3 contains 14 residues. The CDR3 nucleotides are TGCAGTGCTAGAGTCTTAGACAGGGATGACGGCTACACCTTC. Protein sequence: CSARVLDRDDGYTF.

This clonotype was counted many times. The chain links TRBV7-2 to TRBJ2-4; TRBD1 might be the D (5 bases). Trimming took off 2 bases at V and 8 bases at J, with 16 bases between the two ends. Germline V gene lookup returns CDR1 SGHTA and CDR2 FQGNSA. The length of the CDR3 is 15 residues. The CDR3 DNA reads TGTGCCAGCAGCTTAAGTTCAGGGAATGTGGACATTCAGTACTTC. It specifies CASSLSSGNVDIQYF.

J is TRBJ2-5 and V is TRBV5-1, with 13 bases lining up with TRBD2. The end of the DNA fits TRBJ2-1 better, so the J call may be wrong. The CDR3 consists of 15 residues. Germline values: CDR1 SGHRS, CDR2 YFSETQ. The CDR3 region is CASSLGLAGVREQFF. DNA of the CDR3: TGCGCCAGCAGCCTAGGACTAGCGGGAGTACGTGAGCAGTTCTTC.

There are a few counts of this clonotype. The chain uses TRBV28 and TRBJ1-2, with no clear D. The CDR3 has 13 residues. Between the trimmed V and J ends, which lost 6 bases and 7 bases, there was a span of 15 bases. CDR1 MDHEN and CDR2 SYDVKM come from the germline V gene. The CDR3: CASSPARDRGYTF. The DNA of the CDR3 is TGTGCCAGCAGCCCGGCGAGGGATCGTGGCTACACCTTC.

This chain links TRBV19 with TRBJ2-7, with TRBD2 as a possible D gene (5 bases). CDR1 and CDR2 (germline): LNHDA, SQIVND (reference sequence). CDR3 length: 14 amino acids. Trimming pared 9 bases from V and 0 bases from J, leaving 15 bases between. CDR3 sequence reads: CASKGRASSYEQYF. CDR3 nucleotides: TGTGCCAGCAAAGGGCGGGCCAGCTCCTACGAGCAGTACTTC.

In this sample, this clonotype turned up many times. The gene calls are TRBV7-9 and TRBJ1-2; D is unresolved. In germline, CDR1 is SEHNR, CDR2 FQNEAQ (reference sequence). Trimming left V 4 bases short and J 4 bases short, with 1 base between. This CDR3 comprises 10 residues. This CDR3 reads CASSSYGYTF. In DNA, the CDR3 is TGTGCCAGCAGCTCCTATGGCTACACCTTC.

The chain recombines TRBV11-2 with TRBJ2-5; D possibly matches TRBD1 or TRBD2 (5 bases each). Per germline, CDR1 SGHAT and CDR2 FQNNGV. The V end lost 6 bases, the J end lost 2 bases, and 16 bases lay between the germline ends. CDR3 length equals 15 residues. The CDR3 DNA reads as TGTGCCAGCAGTCCCCTCGGGGCGATACAAGAGACCCAGTACTTC. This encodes CASSPLGAIQETQYF.

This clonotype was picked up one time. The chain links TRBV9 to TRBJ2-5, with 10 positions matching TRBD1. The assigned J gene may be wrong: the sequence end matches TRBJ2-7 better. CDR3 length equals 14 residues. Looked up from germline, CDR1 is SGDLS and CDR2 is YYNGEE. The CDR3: CASSPPDRGHEQYF. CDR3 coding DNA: TGTGCCAGCAGCCCCCCCGACAGGGGGCACGAGCAGTACTTC.

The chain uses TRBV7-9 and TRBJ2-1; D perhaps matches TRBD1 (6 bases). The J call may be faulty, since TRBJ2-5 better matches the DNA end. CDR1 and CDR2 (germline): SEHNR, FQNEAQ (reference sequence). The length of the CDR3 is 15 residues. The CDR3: CASSPRLRGQETQYF. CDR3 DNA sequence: TGTGCCAGCAGCCCCCGACTAAGGGGGCAAGAGACCCAGTACTTC.

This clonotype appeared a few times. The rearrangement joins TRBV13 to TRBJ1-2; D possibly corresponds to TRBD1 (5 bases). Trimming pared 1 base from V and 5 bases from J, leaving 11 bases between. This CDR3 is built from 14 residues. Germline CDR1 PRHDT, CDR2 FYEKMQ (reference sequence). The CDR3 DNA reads TGTGCCAGCAGCTTAGAAGGGACGGATTATGGCTACACCTTC. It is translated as CASSLEGTDYGYTF.

The CDR3 spells CSAEGTGGPSSYNEQFF. The CDR3 nucleotides are TGCAGTGCTGAGGGGACAGGGGGCCCTAGCTCCTACAATGAGCAGTTCTTC. The V and J genes are TRBV20-1 and TRBJ2-1; 12 nucleotides line up with TRBD1. CDR3 length: 17 amino acids. The J segment lost 0 bases and the V segment lost 5 bases, leaving 8 bases of the junction unmatched. CDR1 is DFQATT and CDR2 is SNEGSKA in the germline V gene (reference sequence).

As DNA, the CDR3 is TGCGCCAGCAGCTTGGCAGGCCGGTCGACGCAGTATTTT. It specifies CASSLAGRSTQYF. J is TRBJ2-3 and V is TRBV5-1; D is unclear. Germline loops: CDR1 SGHRS, CDR2 YFSETQ. The CDR3 is made up of 13 amino acids. With 0 bases removed from V and 9 bases from J, the gap between germline ends came to 11 bases.

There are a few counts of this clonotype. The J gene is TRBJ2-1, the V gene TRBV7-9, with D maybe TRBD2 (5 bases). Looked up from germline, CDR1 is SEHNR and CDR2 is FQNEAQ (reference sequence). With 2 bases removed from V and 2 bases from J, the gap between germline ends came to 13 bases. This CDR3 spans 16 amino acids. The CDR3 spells CASSLRGSGTYNEQFF. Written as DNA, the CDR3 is TGTGCCAGCAGCTTAAGAGGGAGCGGAACCTACAATGAGCAGTTCTTC.

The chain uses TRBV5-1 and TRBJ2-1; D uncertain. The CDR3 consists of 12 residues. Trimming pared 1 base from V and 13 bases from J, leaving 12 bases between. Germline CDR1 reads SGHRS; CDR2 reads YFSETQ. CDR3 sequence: CASSLTDPPQFF. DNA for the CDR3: TGCGCCAGCAGCTTGACAGACCCCCCTCAGTTCTTC. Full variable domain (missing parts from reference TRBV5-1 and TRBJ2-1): KAGVTQTPRYLIKTRGQQVTLSCSPISGHRSVSWYQQTPGQGLQFLFEYFSETQRNKGNFPGRFSGRQFSNSRSEMNVSTLELGDSALYLCASSLTDPPQFFGPGTRLTVL.

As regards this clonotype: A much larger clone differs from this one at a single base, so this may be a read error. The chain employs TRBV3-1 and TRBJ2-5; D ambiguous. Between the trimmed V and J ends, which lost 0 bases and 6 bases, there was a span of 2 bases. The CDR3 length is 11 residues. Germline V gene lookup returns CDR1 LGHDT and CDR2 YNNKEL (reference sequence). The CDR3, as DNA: TGTGCCAGCAGCCAAGAACAGACCCAGTACTTC. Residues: CASSQEQTQYF.

The CDR3: CATGTSDLREQYF. The CDR3 DNA follows: TGTGCCACCGGGACTAGCGATCTTCGGGAGCAGTACTTC. V usage is TRBV6-2 or TRBV6-3 and J usage is TRBJ2-5, with TRBD2 matching over 10 bases. V lost 10 bases and J lost 11; bases outside the gene matches: 13. Germline assignment: CDR1 MNHEY and CDR2 SVGEGT. The CDR3 sequence is 13 residues long.

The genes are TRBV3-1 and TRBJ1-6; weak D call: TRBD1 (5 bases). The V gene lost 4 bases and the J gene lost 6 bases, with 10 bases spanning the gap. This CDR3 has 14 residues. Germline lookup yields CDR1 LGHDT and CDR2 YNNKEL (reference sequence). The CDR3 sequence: CASSPGSLNSPLHF. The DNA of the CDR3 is TGTGCCAGCAGCCCAGGGAGTCTTAATTCACCCCTCCACTTT.

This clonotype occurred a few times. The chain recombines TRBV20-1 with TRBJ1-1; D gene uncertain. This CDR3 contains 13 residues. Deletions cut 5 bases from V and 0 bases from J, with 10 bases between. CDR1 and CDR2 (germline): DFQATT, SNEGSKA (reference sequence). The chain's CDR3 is CSAETTVNTEAFF. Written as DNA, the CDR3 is TGCAGTGCTGAGACCACAGTGAACACTGAAGCTTTCTTT.

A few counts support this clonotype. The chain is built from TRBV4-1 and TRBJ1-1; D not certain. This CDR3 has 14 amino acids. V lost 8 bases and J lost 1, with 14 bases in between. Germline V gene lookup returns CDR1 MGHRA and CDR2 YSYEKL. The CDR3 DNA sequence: TGCGCCAGCCGTCGGACCTATTGGAACACTGAAGCTTTCTTT. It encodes CASRRTYWNTEAFF.